Listed below are T cell receptor beta chains from one sample, sequenced in a study of OX40 agonist ivuxolimab in advanced cancers. Generated by immunoSEQ multiplex PCR, the TCRdb table keeps only in-frame clones and is missing some. The sample contains 35,000 to 50,000 clones, 82% of which appear only once. Sample: CD4+ or CD8+ T cells sorted from blood, taken in a trial of the OX40 agonist ivuxolimab. These receptor sequences come from an adult with an advanced solid tumor such as melanoma, head and neck, liver or kidney cancer. CDR3s include the opening cysteine and the closing phenylalanine or tryptophan. The order of the fields is clone size, V gene, J gene, D gene, CDR3 protein, CDR3 DNA. D genes are given only for firm matches. Clone size is shown for a subset of rows, as once, few, many or a class of expanded clone.

-,TRBV6-5,TRBJ1-5,-,CASSQGWGSGQPQHF,TGTGCCAGCAGTCAAGGCTGGGGGTCGGGTCAGCCCCAGCATTTT
-,TRBV7-9,TRBJ1-2,TRBD1,CASSSATGLYYGYTF,TGTGCCAGCAGCTCCGCGACAGGGCTTTACTATGGCTACACCTTC
-,TRBV5-8,TRBJ2-3,TRBD1,CASSLLTGAADTQYF,TGTGCCAGCAGCTTACTCACAGGGGCTGCAGATACGCAGTATTTT
-,TRBV7-8,TRBJ2-1,-,CASSTGSNEQFF,TGTGCCAGCAGTACCGGGAGCAATGAGCAGTTCTTC
-,TRBV5-4,TRBJ2-7,TRBD2,CASSAPGGLGREQYF,TGTGCCAGCAGCGCACCGGGGGGATTAGGTCGCGAGCAGTACTTC
-,TRBV7-2,TRBJ2-7,-,CASSLGGRSYEQYF,TGTGCCAGCAGCTTGGGGGGCCGATCCTACGAGCAGTACTTC
few,TRBV6-5,TRBJ1-2,-,CASSYGPGIGGYTF,TGTGCCAGCAGTTACGGACCAGGGATAGGAGGCTACACCTTC
-,TRBV28,TRBJ2-4,-,CASSVGEFTNIQYF,TGTGCCAGCAGTGTCGGGGAGTTCACAAACATTCAGTACTTC
many,TRBV13,TRBJ2-2,-,CASSPLLGGELFF,TGTGCCAGCAGCCCACTACTTGGCGGGGAGCTGTTTTTT
-,TRBV27,TRBJ2-1,TRBD2,CASSLLGTSGSEQFF,TGTGCCAGCAGTTTACTAGGGACTAGCGGGAGTGAGCAGTTCTTC
once,TRBV6-1,TRBJ1-4,-,CASSESDRPNEKLFF,TGTGCCAGCAGTGAATCGGACAGACCTAATGAAAAACTGTTTTTT
-,TRBV5-1,TRBJ2-5,-,CASSLGDTDKYF,TGCGCCAGCAGCTTGGGCGACACCGATAAGTACTTC
-,TRBV10-3,TRBJ2-1,-,CAFGRGSYNEQFF,TGTGCCTTTGGGCGGGGATCCTACAATGAGCAGTTCTTC
-,TRBV7-2,TRBJ2-3,-,CASSLLVNTDTQYF,TGTGCCAGCAGCTTACTCGTAAACACAGATACGCAGTATTTT
-,TRBV6-1,TRBJ1-1,-,CASDRRGNTEAFF,TGTGCCAGCGACAGGCGGGGGAACACTGAAGCTTTCTTT
-,TRBV18,TRBJ1-2,-,CASSPPGGRSNYGYTF,TGTGCCAGCTCACCACCAGGGGGGAGGTCTAACTATGGCTACACCTTC
-,TRBV7-2,TRBJ2-1,-,CASSAPPSSYNEQFF,TGTGCCAGCAGCGCACCCCCGAGCTCCTACAATGAGCAGTTCTTC
many,TRBV4-1,TRBJ1-1,-,CASSQDHQGYTEAFF,TGCGCCAGCAGCCAAGATCACCAGGGATACACTGAAGCTTTCTTT
-,TRBV7-6,TRBJ2-3,TRBD2,CASTGGATDTQYF,TGTGCCAGCACCGGGGGGGCGACAGATACGCAGTATTTT
-,TRBV4-1,TRBJ2-1,TRBD1,CASSQLGTGSSYNEQFF,TGCGCCAGCAGCCAGCTAGGGACAGGGAGCTCCTACAATGAGCAGTTCTTC
-,TRBV7-2,TRBJ2-7,-,CASSLAGADYEQYF,TGTGCCAGCAGCTTAGCAGGGGCAGACTACGAGCAGTACTTC
few,TRBV7-9,TRBJ2-1,-,CASSLDTYNEQFF,TGTGCCAGCAGCTTGGACACCTACAATGAGCAGTTCTTC
-,TRBV9,TRBJ1-6,-,CASSVVQDSPLHF,TGTGCCAGCAGCGTAGTCCAGGATTCACCCCTCCACTTT
once,TRBV7-9,TRBJ2-1,-,CASSSTGYLNEQFF,TGTGCCAGCAGCTCCACAGGGTACCTCAATGAGCAGTTCTTC
-,TRBV5-6,TRBJ1-5,-,CASSWGPDSNQPQHF,TGTGCCAGCAGCTGGGGGCCGGATAGCAATCAGCCCCAGCATTTT
-,TRBV4-1,TRBJ2-1,TRBD1,CASSLQGAKDEQFF,TGCGCCAGCAGCCTCCAGGGGGCTAAGGATGAGCAGTTCTTC
-,TRBV7-9,TRBJ2-7,-,CASSTWDKNYEQYF,TGTGCCAGCAGCACCTGGGACAAGAACTACGAGCAGTACTTC
-,TRBV9,TRBJ2-7,TRBD2,CASSFSGSLDEQYF,TGTGCCAGCAGCTTTAGCGGGAGTCTGGACGAGCAGTACTTC
-,TRBV7-2,TRBJ2-6,TRBD1,CASSLRTGPTRSGANVLTF,TGTGCCAGCAGCTTGCGGACAGGGCCTACCCGGAGTGGGGCCAACGTCCTGACTTTC